This T cell receptor (beta chain) was documented in a study of CD8+ T cells in alopecia areata. Lesional scalp punch biopsies and peripheral blood were collected from alopecia areata patients. Germline CDR1 is MNHEY and CDR2 is SMNVEV (reference sequence). The CDR3 runs 15 residues. With 2 bases removed from V and 4 bases from J, the gap between germline ends came to 15 bases. About this clone itself: The antigen is not known. This could be a read error, since a much larger clone is one nucleotide away.

RNA was isolated and reverse transcribed to cDNA, the sequencing template. Some clones are missing from TCRdb's copy, which holds only in-frame ones; the method was immunoSEQ multiplex PCR. Of some 12,000 clones in the sample, around three fifths were seen once. Study-wide results and limits: For lesional scalp, especially alopecia totalis/universalis, clonality was higher than in normal scalp. Shared TCR sequences were less clear between patients than in mice, possibly partly from HLA diversity.

The rearrangement links TRBV27 to TRBJ2-7; TRBD2 might be the D (5 bases). Sequenced: skin. The source is a human donor with alopecia areata. As DNA, the CDR3 is TGTGCCAGCAGTTTAGGGATTGAGGGCGGGTACGAGCAGTACTTC. Translation gives CASSLGIEGGYEQYF.